This record covers a single T cell receptor (beta chain). V was clipped by 5 bases and J by 0 bases; unmatched bases: 7. Germline CDR1 SGHTA, CDR2 FQGNSA. This CDR3 spans 16 amino acids. Profiling relied on immunoSEQ multiplex PCR, and the TCRdb table lists in-frame clones only, not all of them. This table has around 190,000 clones, roughly 82% appearing once. This entry belongs to a study of blood T cell repertoires in COVID-19. The origin of this receptor is an older woman with COVID-19, enrolled during active disease. Material: peripheral blood. The genes are TRBV7-2 and TRBJ2-1; 7 bases match TRBD2. The CDR3, as DNA: TGTGCCAGCAGCCTTGATCTAGCGGTCTCCTACAATGAGCAGTTCTTC. Translated, it gives CASSLDLAVSYNEQFF.